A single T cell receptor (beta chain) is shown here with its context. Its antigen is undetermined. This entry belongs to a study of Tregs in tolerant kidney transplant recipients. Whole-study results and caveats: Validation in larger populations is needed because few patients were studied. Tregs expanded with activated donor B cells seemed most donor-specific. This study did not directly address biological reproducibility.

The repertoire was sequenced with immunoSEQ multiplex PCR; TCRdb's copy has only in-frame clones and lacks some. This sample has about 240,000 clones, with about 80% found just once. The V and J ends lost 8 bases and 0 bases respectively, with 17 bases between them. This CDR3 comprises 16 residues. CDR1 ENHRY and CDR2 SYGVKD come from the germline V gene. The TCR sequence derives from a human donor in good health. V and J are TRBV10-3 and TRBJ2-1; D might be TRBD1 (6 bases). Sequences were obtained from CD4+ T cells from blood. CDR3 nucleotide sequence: TGTGCCATCGAAGAGGACCGGGACAACTCCTACAATGAGCAGTTCTTC. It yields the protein CAIEEDRDNSYNEQFF.